The T cell receptor beta chain described here comes from a study of graft-versus-host responses after intestinal transplantation (dated by TCRdb to the early 2020s). Regarding the research as a whole: Multivisceral, liver-intestinal, or isolated intestinal transplants were received by the recipients. Every recipient was given anti-thymocyte globulin induction, then maintenance tacrolimus and steroids for about 3 years. Bulk TCR-beta CDR3 sequencing was used to track graft-versus-host and host-versus-graft alloreactive T cell clones in the graft, circulation and bone marrow after intestinal transplantation. To identify alloreactive clones, pre-transplant mixed lymphocyte reaction products were sequenced and compared with unstimulated pre-transplant donor and recipient T cells. The cohort enrolled 24 intestinal transplant recipients, one of whom was a retransplant, and a few patients without pretransplant specimens were excluded. Donor T cell macrochimerism was defined as a peak of at least 4% donor T cells among recipient peripheral blood mononuclear cells. Instead of going to the commercial service, samples from a few later patients were sequenced in-house on an Illumina MiSeq and processed with MiXCR. Broad study findings and their caveats: Peak levels of circulating GvH clones were associated with declines in HvG clones early after transplant. Conclusions were limited by the relatively low number and heterogeneity of intestinal transplant patients. Patients with donor T cell macrochimerism had high GvH to HvG T cell clonal ratios in their allografts. GvH clones were found in recipient bone marrow, and some of the GvH clones appeared earlier in ileal mucosa or blood, which is consistent with an intestinal mucosal origin.

Library preparation employed the immunoSEQ multiplex PCR assay. For most patients, genomic DNA was isolated using the Qiagen DNeasy Blood and Tissue Kit and was shipped frozen to Adaptive Biotechnologies for TCR sequencing. For most patients, genomic DNA was subjected to high-throughput TCR-beta CDR3 sequencing by Adaptive Biotechnologies. Concerning the study's data processing: TCR sequencing data were retrieved from Adaptive's ImmunoSEQ software for roughly 20 patients, whereas a few other patients were processed with MiXCR and VDJtools. To correct CD4 versus CD8 sorting errors, sequences present in both subsets at a frequency ratio below 5:1 were removed. CDR3 nucleotide sequences shared between donor and recipient were removed because the origin of such sequences could not be assigned. At least 2-fold expansion over unstimulated cells and a minimum CFSE-low frequency of 0.002% (template counts) or 0.001% (read counts) were required for clones to be classified as alloreactive. Mappable clones were those detected in sequenced pre-transplant spleen, lymph node, or MLR CFSE-low populations of the donor or recipient. Cumulative frequency of alloreactive clones was calculated as a percentage of all sequences weighted by copy number. TCRdb's version of the immuneACCESS table is confined to in-frame rearrangements and falls short of the full clone set. An unresolved V gene accounts for under half of the shortfall where checked; the remainder is of unknown origin. V and J calls and clone size come straight from that table; D and trimming were deduced from the DNA. In this sample the table shows about 24,000 clones, just under 40% of which occur a single time. 0.66% of the sample is in the top ten clones.

As for this clone: Within one base of it there is no much larger clone, and no base qualities were kept.

The time point tag for this specimen amounts to: cells obtained before transplantation from donor or recipient. In the mixed lymphocyte reactions, 200,000 CFSE-labeled pre-transplant responders were plated with 200,000 irradiated violet-dye-labeled stimulators and cultured for approximately 6 days. Proliferating CD3+CD4+CFSE-low and CD3+CD8+CFSE-low responder cells were FACS-sorted on a BD Influx sorter after the mixed lymphocyte reaction. CDR1 SGHTA and CDR2 FQGNSA were looked up in the germline V gene. V and J are truncated by 1 base and 3 bases respectively, leaving an intervening sequence of 10 bases. Its CDR3 holds 14 amino acids, cysteine through phenylalanine. Only the CDR3 DNA stays, 42 bases, in frame from base 1.

Source: alloreactive CD4+ T cells from a mixed lymphocyte reaction culture, taken before intestinal transplant. Taken with the paper, the label for cell subset or site translates to: CFSE-low proliferating T cells sorted from approximately 6-day pre-transplant mixed lymphocyte reaction (GvH or HvG direction). This TCR derives from a human patient who received an intestinal transplant. The chain is made from TRBV7-2 and TRBJ2-7; a tentative D match to TRBD1 spans 6 bases. The nucleotides read TGTGCCAGCAGCTTAGGGGGGCCGATCTACGAGCAGTACTTC. The encoded protein is CASSLGGPIYEQYF.